The clone carrying this TCR beta chain was counted only a few times. Its target is not known. Patients were ineligible given autoimmune disease history or systemic immunosuppression. The CDR3 contains 15 residues. V lost 3 bases and J lost 5; bases outside the gene matches: 8. The germline V gene encodes CDR1 SGHNT and CDR2 YYREEE (reference sequence). Profiled with immunoSEQ multiplex PCR; TCRdb holds only in-frame clones, not every one. The table has more than 25,000 clones, roughly 87% seen once. The data derive from a study of OX40 agonist ivuxolimab in advanced cancers. Study at large: Patients assigned to dose escalation were diagnosed with hepatocellular carcinoma, melanoma, renal cell or head and neck cancer. Aged roughly 20 to 79 with a mean of roughly 65 years, they were under 85% male. Findings of the study overall: Clonal expansion from baseline to week 6 occurred in both CD4+ and CD8+ T cells.

The sequences come from CD4+ or CD8+ T cells sorted from blood, collected in a trial of the OX40 agonist ivuxolimab. This TCR was recovered from an adult with an advanced solid tumor such as melanoma, head and neck, liver or kidney cancer. The chain combines TRBV5-4 with TRBJ2-3, with 8 nucleotides matching TRBD1. The CDR3 DNA is TGTGCCAGCAGCTCCCCAGACAGGGGCAAAGATACGCAGTATTTT. This gives the protein CASSSPDRGKDTQYF.